This entry concerns a single T cell receptor (beta chain). Its antigen is not identified. PCR involved 60 Vbeta and 13 Jbeta primers. Clones were read by immunoSEQ multiplex PCR, and TCRdb kept only the in-frame ones, dropping some. The sample lists 150,000 to 200,000 clones; around 75% were seen once. Trimming left V 2 bases short and J 2 bases short, with 10 bases between. This CDR3 contains 14 residues. The germline V gene encodes CDR1 MDHEN and CDR2 SYDVKM. This entry comes from a study of cytomegalovirus exposure and HLA in healthy donors. On the study more broadly: In terms of ancestry, the Caucasian-associated cluster contained around 79% of the roughly 400 genotyped donors.

Study results and caveats: Fewer N-insertions than the approximately 610-donor mean were reportedly shown by an Asian-associated ancestry cluster in a later analysis. The likely explanation for a cluster of highly shared sequence variants was sequencing artifact.

The origin of this receptor is a male donor in good health and CMV-seronegative. The chain carries TRBV28 and TRBJ2-7; tentatively, D is TRBD2 (7 bases). The specimen was PBMCs. The DNA for the CDR3 is TGTGCCAGCAGTTTAGGGGGGGGCGCCTACGAGCAGTACTTC. This sequence encodes CASSLGGGAYEQYF.